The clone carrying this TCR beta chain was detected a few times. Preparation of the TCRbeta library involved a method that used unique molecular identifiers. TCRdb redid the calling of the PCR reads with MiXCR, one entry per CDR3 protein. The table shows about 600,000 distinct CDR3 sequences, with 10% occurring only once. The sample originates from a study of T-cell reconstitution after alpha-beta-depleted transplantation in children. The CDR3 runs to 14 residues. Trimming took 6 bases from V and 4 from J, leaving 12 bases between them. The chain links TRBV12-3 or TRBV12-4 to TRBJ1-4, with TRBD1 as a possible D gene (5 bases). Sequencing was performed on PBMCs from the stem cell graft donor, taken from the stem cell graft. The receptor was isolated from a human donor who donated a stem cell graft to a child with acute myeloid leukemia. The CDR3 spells CASRRREFNEKLFF. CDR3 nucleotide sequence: TGTGCCAGCAGGCGCAGGGAGTTTAATGAAAAACTGTTTTTT.